This T cell receptor (beta chain) was observed in a study of blood T cell repertoires in COVID-19. Across the whole study: Cohort 3 recovered donors had two negative PCRs, clearance, or symptom resolution.

All enrollees were about 18 to 89 years old and from 24 US areas. V was shortened by 3 bases and J by 0 bases, with 13 bases between the two germline ends. The CDR3 is 15 residues long. Germline values: CDR1 SGHDT, CDR2 YYEEEE. Original processing methods: Quantification of nucleated cells was approximated via reference gene primer amplification. Profiled with immunoSEQ multiplex PCR; TCRdb holds only in-frame clones, not every one. V, J and clone size reflect that table, while D and trimming were determined from the DNA. This table holds a few hundred thousand clones, more than 75% found once. The gene calls are TRBV5-6 and TRBJ2-7; TRBD1 might be the D (6 bases). Source material: PBMCs or T cells enriched from blood (not recorded which). This TCR derives from a woman aged 55-75 years in a cohort exposed to, infected with or recovered from COVID-19 (not recorded which). The CDR3 here is CASSSAGTNSYEQYF. The CDR3 nucleotides are TGTGCCAGCAGCTCGGCCGGGACAAACTCCTACGAGCAGTACTTC.